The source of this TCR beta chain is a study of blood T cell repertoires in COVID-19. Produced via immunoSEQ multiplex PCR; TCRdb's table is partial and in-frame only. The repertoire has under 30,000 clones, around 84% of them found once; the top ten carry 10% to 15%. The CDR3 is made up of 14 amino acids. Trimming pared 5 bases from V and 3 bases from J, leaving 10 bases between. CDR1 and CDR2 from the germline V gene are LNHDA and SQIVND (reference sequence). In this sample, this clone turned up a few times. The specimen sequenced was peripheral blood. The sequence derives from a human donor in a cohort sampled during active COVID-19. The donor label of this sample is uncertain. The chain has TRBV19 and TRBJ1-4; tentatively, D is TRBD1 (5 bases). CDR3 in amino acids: CASSSGLANEKLFF. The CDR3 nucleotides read TGTGCCAGTAGTTCAGGGTTGGCTAATGAAAAACTGTTTTTT.